The 10 T cell receptor beta chains in this list originate from one sample, sequenced in a study of T cells in Graves' hyperthyroidism and ophthalmopathy. Researchers took RNA transcripts and amplified the TCR beta CDR3 regions from them. The HTBI primer set was used in a first-round RT-PCR of the TCR CDR3. TCRdb called the multiplex PCR reads again in MiXCR, with one record for every CDR3 protein. The sample carries roughly 600,000 distinct CDR3 sequences, roughly 15% recorded once. The sample consisted of blood. These TCRs come from a woman in her forties or fifties with Graves' ophthalmopathy.

The gene calls are TRBV28 and TRBJ2-7, with D possibly being TRBD2 (5 bases). The CDR3 runs 13 residues. V was trimmed by 5 bases and J by 2 bases, leaving 10 bases between them. From germline, CDR1 is MDHEN and CDR2 SYDVKM. The CDR3 bases are TGTGCCAGCAGTGGAATAGCGACCTACGAGCAGTACTTC. It is translated as CASSGIATYEQYF.

This rearrangement joins TRBV5-1 to TRBJ2-3; D possibly corresponds to TRBD2 (6 bases). CDR3 size: 16 residues. With 3 bases removed from V and 4 bases from J, the gap between germline ends came to 18 bases. Per germline, CDR1 SGHRS and CDR2 YFSETQ. The CDR3 region has the DNA TGCGCCAGCAGCTCAATCCTGACTAGTTCCGCAGATACGCAGTATTTT. Translation gives CASSSILTSSADTQYF.

This clonotype showed up just a few times. This sequence may be a read error, since a much larger clone differs from it by one base. The chain recombines TRBV7-3 with TRBJ2-1; D may match TRBD1 or TRBD2 (5 bases each). The germline V gene has CDR1 SGHTA and CDR2 FQGTGA. This CDR3 is 12 amino acids long. The CDR3 bases are TGTGCCAGCAGCCCGGGACGTGCCGAGCAGCTCTTC. Translated: CASSPGRAEQLF.

V gene TRBV5-4 combines with J gene TRBJ2-2; D is perhaps TRBD1 (5 bases). The CDR3 spans 14 residues. The V and J ends lost 6 bases and 0 bases respectively, with 9 bases between them. Per germline, CDR1 SGHNT and CDR2 YYREEE (reference sequence). Written as DNA, the CDR3 is TGTGCCAGCATCTGGGGCTCGAACACCGGGGAGCTGTTTTTT. Translated: CASIWGSNTGELFF.

The chain has TRBV7-2 and TRBJ2-7; 10 nucleotides line up with TRBD2. Germline V gene lookup returns CDR1 SGHTA and CDR2 FQGNSA. The CDR3 is made up of 15 amino acids. The ends lost 2 bases at V and 4 bases at J; junction bases unmatched: 5. The CDR3 sequence: CASSLQSGRAYEQYF. As DNA, the CDR3 is TGTGCCAGCAGCTTACAAAGCGGGAGGGCTTACGAGCAGTACTTC.

In its sample, this clonotype was seen a few times. The chain has TRBV4-1 and TRBJ1-3; 7 bases match TRBD1. CDR3 length: 17 residues. Trimming removed 3 bases from V and 0 bases from J; junction bases left unmatched: 8. Germline-derived CDR1 and CDR2 are MGHRA and YSYEKL. The CDR3 DNA sequence: TGCGCCAGCAGCCAGGCGGACAGGCTCTTCTCTGGAAACACCATATATTTT. Protein sequence: CASSQADRLFSGNTIYF.

This clonotype was detected ten times or more. The chain joins TRBV28 to TRBJ2-7, with TRBD2 matching over 7 bases. With V trimmed by 2 bases and J by 1 base, 8 bases remained unmatched. The V gene's germline CDR1 is MDHEN and CDR2 SYDVKM. The CDR3 extends over 16 amino acids. This CDR3 reads CASSLDGLVASYEQYF. The CDR3 region has the DNA TGTGCCAGCAGTTTAGACGGACTAGTAGCGTCCTACGAGCAGTACTTC. The complete variable domain, with remaining parts taken from reference TRBV28 and TRBJ2-7, reads DVKVTQSSRYLVKRTGEKVFLECVQDMDHENMFWYRQDPGLGLRLIYFSYDVKMKEKGDIPEGYSVSREKKERFSLILESASTNQTSMYLCASSLDGLVASYEQYFGPGTRLTVT.

This clonotype came up many times. The rearrangement links TRBV6-1 to TRBJ2-1; TRBD2 aligns across 9 bases. Losses at the gene ends were 7 bases for V and 5 bases for J; bases not matched to a gene: 12. The CDR3 extends over 16 amino acids. Germline CDR1 MNHNS, CDR2 SASEGT. DNA for the CDR3: TGTGCCAGCACCACCGGTGGCGGGAGGGCGAACAATGAGCAGTTCTTC. As protein: CASTTGGGRANNEQFF.

This clonotype was detected many times. V is TRBV30 and J is TRBJ1-2, with D perhaps matching TRBD1 (6 bases). The length of the CDR3 is 16 residues. Germline V CDR1 and CDR2: GTSNPN, SVGIG (reference sequence). V shed 7 bases and J shed 1 base, with 22 bases lying between them. The CDR3 DNA reads TGTGCCTTGACAGGCCGCGGAGAATTATTTAACTATGGCTACACCTTC. This gives the protein CALTGRGELFNYGYTF.

This clonotype came up many times. V and J are TRBV28 and TRBJ2-2; TRBD1 matches at 7 bases. V dropped 10 bases and J dropped 6; count of bases not matched to a gene: 8. Germline CDR1 is MDHEN and CDR2 is SYDVKM. The CDR3 sequence is 13 residues long. This CDR3 is CAIRDSFAGELFF. Written as DNA, the CDR3 is TGTGCCATTCGGGACAGTTTTGCCGGGGAGCTGTTTTTT.